The 13 T cell receptor delta chains below were found in one sample sequenced in a study of delta chains in infants with herpesvirus infections. TCR cDNA was made from PBMC RNA with gamma- and delta-chain-specific primers. TCRdb re-analyzed the RT-PCR reads via CATT. The table includes around 1,200 delta-chain clones, under 35% detected once. The sample here was peripheral blood, taken at time point 3 of longitudinal follow-up. All receptors come from a human donor who was a Ugandan infant, either HIV-exposed or HIV-unexposed (not recorded which).

This clone ranks as large. This chain joins TRAV38-2/DV8 and TRDJ1; 9 bases are shared with TRDD2. Losses at the gene ends were 2 bases for V and 0 bases for J; bases not matched to a gene: 23. Germline V gene lookup returns CDR1 TSESDYY and CDR2 QEAYKQQN. The CDR3 contains 22 residues. This CDR3 reads CAYRRAPSYVWGWGYYTDKLIF. The CDR3 bases are TGTGCTTATAGGAGGGCACCTTCCTACGTTTGGGGCTGGGGGTATTACACCGATAAACTCATCTTT.

Points on this clone: A far larger clone is only one base removed, so a read error is likely. Additional DNA sequences in this sample encode the identical CDR3. The V call is TRAV29/DV5, the J call TRDJ1, with 8 nucleotides matching TRDD3. Germline V lookup: CDR1 NSMFDY, CDR2 ISSIKDK. CDR3 length equals 12 residues. The CDR3 sequence: CAAGGLGDKLIF. DNA for the CDR3: TGTGCTGCTGGGGGACTCGGGGATAAACTCATCTTT.

This clone is categorized as large. The chain carries TRDV2 and TRDJ1, with TRDD3 matching over 11 bases. This CDR3 contains 19 residues. The germline V gene has CDR1 GEAIGNYY and CDR2 EKD. Germline trimming cut 4 bases from V and 0 bases from J; bases unmatched to any gene: 15. The chain's CDR3 is CACDLLGDTAPRYTDKLIF. Written as DNA, the CDR3 is TGTGCCTGTGATCTTCTGGGGGATACCGCGCCCCGGTACACCGATAAACTCATCTTT.

This clone has more than one count but fewer than ten. The chain joins TRDV1 to TRDJ1, with 10 bases fitting TRDD3. Germline CDR1 reads TSWWSYY; CDR2 reads QGS. V was pared by 0 bases and J by 1 base, with 23 bases of the junction left unmatched. The CDR3 length is 23 residues. CDR3 region: CALGELRAARYWGIPLGTDKLIF. The CDR3 nucleotides read TGTGCTCTTGGGGAACTAAGGGCTGCTCGGTACTGGGGGATTCCTTTAGGCACCGATAAACTCATCTTT.

In the case of this clone: With a much larger clone just one base away, this may be a read error. The V and J genes are TRDV2 and TRDJ1; tentative D call: TRDD1 (5 bases). The germline CDR1 and CDR2 sequences are GEAIGNYY and EKD. Deletions cut 0 bases from V and 4 bases from J, with 17 bases between. The length of the CDR3 is 16 residues. This CDR3 is CACDTLENIGGDKLIF. CDR3 sequence (DNA): TGTGCCTGTGACACCCTCGAAAATATTGGTGGCGATAAACTCATCTTT.

This clone is large in the sample. This chain uses TRDV1 with TRDJ1; the D is unclear. Germline loops: CDR1 TSWWSYY, CDR2 QGS. The CDR3 consists of 20 residues. V gave up 3 bases and J gave up 0 bases, with 26 bases separating them. CDR3 nucleotides: TGTGCTCTTGGGGACCCACCGCCCGTTTATACCCCGTGGGACACCGATAAACTCATCTTT. Its protein product is CALGDPPPVYTPWDTDKLIF.

Note on this clone: It is likely a read error: a sequence one base away is far more abundant. This chain connects TRDV3 to TRDJ3, with 9 bases matching TRDD3. CDR3 length: 22 amino acids. Unmatched junction bases numbered 19, after V lost 1 base and J lost 0 bases. Germline V lookup: CDR1 TVYSNPD, CDR2 GDNSRS (reference sequence). The CDR3 bases are TGTGCCTTTACGTCCTGCCGCTGGGGGATGAGGTCGAGCTCCTGGGACACCCGACAGATGTTTTTC. Translation: CAFTSCRWGMRSSSWDTRQMFF.

This clone is labeled large. The chain carries TRDV2 and TRDJ1; 12 bases line up with TRDD3. V gave up 3 bases and J gave up 0 bases; unmatched junction bases: 13. This CDR3 is 19 amino acids long. CDR1 is GEAIGNYY, CDR2 EKD, per germline. The CDR3 loop reads CACDRLLLGDTRYTDKLIF. In nucleotides, the CDR3 is TGTGCCTGTGACCGACTTCTACTGGGGGATACCCGGTACACCGATAAACTCATCTTT.

By its share, this clone is large (0.1 to 1%). V gene TRDV1 combines with J gene TRDJ1; D is perhaps TRDD2 or TRDD3 (6 bases each). The CDR3 covers 20 residues. CDR1 TSWWSYY and CDR2 QGS come from the germline V gene. V was trimmed by 5 bases and J by 2 bases, leaving 30 bases between them. Here the CDR3 reads CALGPPPISYHGDQTDKLIF. The CDR3, as DNA: TGTGCTCTTGGGCCCCCCCCAATTTCCTATCATGGGGATCAGACCGATAAACTCATCTTT.

By share, this clone ranks as medium-sized. The V and J genes are TRDV2 and TRDJ3; TRDD3 matches 8 bases. CDR1 GEAIGNYY and CDR2 EKD come from the germline V gene. This CDR3 contains 21 residues. J gave up 0 bases and V 0 bases, and 12 bases lay outside the gene matches. The CDR3 loop is CACDTGRGGGSHSWDTRQMFF. DNA for the CDR3: TGTGCCTGTGACACCGGCCGGGGTGGGGGATCCCACTCCTGGGACACCCGACAGATGTTTTTC.

Concerning this clone: A read error may be the cause here, since a much bigger clone is one base away. CDR3 coding DNA: TGTGCCTGTGACCCCTTACTGGGGGATATGGCGTGGGACACCCGACAGATGTTTTTC. Translating gives CACDPLLGDMAWDTRQMFF. The V and J genes are TRDV2 and TRDJ3; 11 bases are shared with TRDD3. Germline V gives CDR1 GEAIGNYY, CDR2 EKD. The CDR3 runs to 19 residues. V lost 3 bases to trimming and J lost 4 bases; unmatched junction nucleotides: 10.

Note on this clone: It differs at one base from a far larger clone, so likely a read error. V gene TRDV3 combines with J gene TRDJ1; TRDD3 matches at 11 bases. The CDR3 consists of 22 residues. The germline CDR1 and CDR2 sequences are TVYSNPD and GDNSRS (reference sequence). DNA of the CDR3: TGTGCCTTTAGTCGCCCGACTAGGGGAGTCTCCTGGGGGATACAGTCGGCCGATAAACGCATCTTT. Protein: CAFSRPTRGVSWGIQSADKRIF.

For this clone: A far larger clone is just one base off, so this is likely a read error. J is TRDJ1 and V is TRDV2; maybe TRDD3 (6 bases). The germline V gene encodes CDR1 GEAIGNYY and CDR2 EKD. This CDR3 region has 15 residues. The CDR3 is CASDTVGVYTDKLIF. In nucleotides, the CDR3 is TGTGCCAGTGACACCGTGGGGGTCTACACCGATAAACTCATCTTT.